This T cell receptor (beta chain) appears in the sequencing data of a study of shared clonotypes between healthy human individuals. Study-wide results and caveats: Relative to their counterparts shared across all four donors, non-shared clonotypes exhibited diminished generation probabilities.

In regard to this clone: Its antigen is undetermined.

Data came from immunoSEQ multiplex PCR; TCRdb stores just in-frame clones and leaves some out. Among 1,400,000 or so clones listed, approximately 98.5% were seen once. The CDR3 consists of 13 residues. The V gene's germline CDR1 is KGHSH and CDR2 LQKENI. The ends were cut back, 5 bases at V and 3 bases at J, with 11 bases in the middle. This clonotype was sampled from a man aged 25 to 45 in good health. The sample comprised naive CD4+ T cells sorted from blood. Subset reported: CD45RA+ positively selected. The V and J genes are TRBV18 and TRBJ2-7, with D hard to call. The chain's CDR3 is CASSNRGNYEQYF. The CDR3 DNA is TGTGCCAGCTCAAACAGAGGTAACTACGAGCAGTACTTC.